This T cell receptor beta chain was identified in a study of blood T cells in healthy people across ages. Study-wide results and limits: Whereas aged donors had fewer naive CD4+ cells, long-lived donors had more of them and higher diversity.

A second about 6 to 11 cycle PCR used barcoded and J-beta primers. Each cDNA molecule received a tag from a template-switch adaptor that had 12 random nucleotides. CDR3-containing paired-end reads numbering at least 3 million came from each sample. One entry per CDR3 protein, called by TCRdb with MiXCR from the 5' RACE reads. The sample lists approximately 1,000,000 distinct CDR3 sequences; 35% to 45% were seen once. This clonotype was counted between two and nine times. Its target is unknown. CDR1 is SGHRS and CDR2 is YFSETQ in the germline V gene. The ends were cut back, 10 bases at V and 11 bases at J, with 30 bases in the middle. CDR3 length: 15 residues. Each sample provided at least 5 micrograms of extracted total RNA.

The sequence derives from a man between 18 and 29 years old in good health. Specimen: blood. The chain carries TRBV5-1 and TRBJ2-5; tentatively, D is TRBD2 (7 bases). In DNA, the CDR3 is TGCGCCTGCACCCGTGACGGGGGGCTTTACAATGAGCAGTACTTC. Its protein product is CACTRDGGLYNEQYF.